This T cell receptor (beta chain) is drawn from a study of T cell changes during pregnancy in multiple sclerosis. Sequenced by immunoSEQ multiplex PCR; TCRdb stores in-frame clones only, minus some. The sample has 40,000 to 60,000 clones, over 80% seen once. This TCR was recovered from a female donor with multiple sclerosis, enrolled in a pregnancy study. The sample in question was CD4+ T cells from peripheral blood mononuclear cells, obtained after pregnancy.

The CDR3 region has the DNA TGTGCCAGCAGTCGGGACAGGGAAGCTTTCTTT. It encodes CASSRDREAFF. The chain links TRBV5-6 to TRBJ1-1, with 8 bases matching TRBD1. V trimming: 5 bases; J trimming: 8 bases; junction bases outside the gene matches: 2. Looked up from germline, CDR1 is SGHDT and CDR2 is YYEEEE. The CDR3 spans 11 residues. Using reference TRBV5-6 and TRBJ1-1 for the parts outside the CDR3, the full variable domain is DAGVTQSPTHLIKTRGQQVTLRCSPKSGHDTVSWYQQALGQGPQFIFQYYEEEERQRGNFPDRFSGHQFPNYSSELNVNALLLGDSALYLCASSRDREAFFGQGTRLTVV.